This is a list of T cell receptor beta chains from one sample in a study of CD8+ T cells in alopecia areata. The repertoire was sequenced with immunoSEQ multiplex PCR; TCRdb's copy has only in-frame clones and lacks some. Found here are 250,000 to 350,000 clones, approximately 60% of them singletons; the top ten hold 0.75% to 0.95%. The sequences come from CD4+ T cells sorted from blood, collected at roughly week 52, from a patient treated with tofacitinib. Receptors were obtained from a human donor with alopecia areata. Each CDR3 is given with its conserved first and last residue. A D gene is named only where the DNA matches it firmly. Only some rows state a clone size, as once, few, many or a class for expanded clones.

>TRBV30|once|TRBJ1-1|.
TGTGCCTGGAGGGCTAAACTGAACACTGAAGCTTTCTTT
CAWRAKLNTEAFF
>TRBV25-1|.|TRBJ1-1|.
TGTGCCAGCAGGAAATTAGGGGAGAACACTGAAGCTTTCTTT
CASRKLGENTEAFF
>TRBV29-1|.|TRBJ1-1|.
TGCAGCGTTGTTCAGGGCCTGAACACTGAAGCTTTCTTT
CSVVQGLNTEAFF
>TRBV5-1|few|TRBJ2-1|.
TGCGCCAGCAGCCCGGGCCAGGGCACCTACAATGAGCAGTTCTTC
CASSPGQGTYNEQFF
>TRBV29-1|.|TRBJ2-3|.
TGCAGCGTTGAACGGGCCAGCCGCACAGATACGCAGTATTTT
CSVERASRTDTQYF
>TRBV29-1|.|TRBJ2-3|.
TGCAGCGTTGTTTTGGGGGCAATGCGCACAGATACGCAGTATTTT
CSVVLGAMRTDTQYF
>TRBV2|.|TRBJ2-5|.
TGTGCCAGCAGTGACCGGGCTAGAGAGACCCAGTACTTC
CASSDRARETQYF
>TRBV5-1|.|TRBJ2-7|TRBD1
TGCGCCAGCAGCTTGACGGGACAGGGGTACGAGCAGTACTTC
CASSLTGQGYEQYF
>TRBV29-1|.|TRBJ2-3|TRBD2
TGCAGCGTTGAAGGACTAGCGGGGGGGCCTACAGATACGCAGTATTTT
CSVEGLAGGPTDTQYF
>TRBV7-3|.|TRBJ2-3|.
TGTGCCAGCAGCCCCAACACAGATACGCAGTATTTT
CASSPNTDTQYF
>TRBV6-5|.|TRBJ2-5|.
TGTGCCAGCAGTTACTCGATAAGGGGGACCCAGTACTTC
CASSYSIRGTQYF
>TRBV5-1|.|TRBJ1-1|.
TGCGCCAGCAGCCGTAACCCTACTGAAGCTTTCTTT
CASSRNPTEAFF
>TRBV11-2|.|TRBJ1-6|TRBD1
TGTGCCAGCAGCTTACACAGGGGGCAATCACCCCTCCACTTT
CASSLHRGQSPLHF
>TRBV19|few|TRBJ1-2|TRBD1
TGTGCCAGTAGCTCGACAGGGGAGGCCTATGGCTACACCTTC
CASSSTGEAYGYTF
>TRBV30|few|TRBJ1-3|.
TGTGCCCGGGACGGGGGAACTGGAAACACCATATATTTT
CARDGGTGNTIYF
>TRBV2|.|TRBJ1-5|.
TGTGCCAGCAGCTGGGGAAATCAGCCCCAGCATTTT
CASSWGNQPQHF
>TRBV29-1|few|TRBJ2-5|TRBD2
TGCAGCGTTCCGACGGGAGGGGAGACCCAGTACTTC
CSVPTGGETQYF
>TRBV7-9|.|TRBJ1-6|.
TGTGCCAGCAGCCCTGGGTACAGGGTTAATTCACCCCTCCACTTT
CASSPGYRVNSPLHF
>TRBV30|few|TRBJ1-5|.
TGTGCCTGGAGTTCAATCGGAGGTGACAATCAGCCCCAGCATTTT
CAWSSIGGDNQPQHF
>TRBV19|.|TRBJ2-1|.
TGTGCCAGTAGTATAGATACTGGCCCAAATGAGCAGTTCTTC
CASSIDTGPNEQFF
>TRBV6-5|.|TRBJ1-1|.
TGTGCCAGCATTGATAACAGCTACACTGAAGCTTTCTTT
CASIDNSYTEAFF
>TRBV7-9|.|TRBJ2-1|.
TGTGCCAGCAGCTTAGAGTTAGGACAGAAGCAGTTCTTC
CASSLELGQKQFF
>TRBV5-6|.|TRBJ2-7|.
TGTGCCAGCAGCTCCCTCGGAAAGGAGCAGTACTTC
CASSSLGKEQYF
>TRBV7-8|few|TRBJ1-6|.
TGTGCCAGCAGCTTAGGTCGTCTTAGGGATTCACCCCTCCACTTT
CASSLGRLRDSPLHF
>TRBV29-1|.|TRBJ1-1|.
TGCAGCGCGAGACAGAAATTTAACACTGAAGCTTTCTTT
CSARQKFNTEAFF
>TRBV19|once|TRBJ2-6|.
TGTGCCAGTACCTCCGGGGCCAACGTCCTGACTTTC
CASTSGANVLTF
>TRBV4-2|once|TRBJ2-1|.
TGTGCCAGCAGCCAAACCGGGACTGGGGACTACAATGAGCAGTTCTTC
CASSQTGTGDYNEQFF
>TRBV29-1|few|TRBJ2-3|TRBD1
TGCAGCGGAACAGGGGGCACAGATACGCAGTATTTT
CSGTGGTDTQYF
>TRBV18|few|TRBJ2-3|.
TGTGCCAGCTCACCCGGGACAGATACGCAGTATTTT
CASSPGTDTQYF
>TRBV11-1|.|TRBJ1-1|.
TGTGCCAGCAGCTTATCCGGGAACACTGAAGCTTTCTTT
CASSLSGNTEAFF
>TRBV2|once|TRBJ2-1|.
TGTGCCAGCAGCTTCACCGACGGCCTCTCCTACAATGAGCAGTTCTTC
CASSFTDGLSYNEQFF
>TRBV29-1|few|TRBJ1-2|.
TGCAGCGTTGAAGGGGGGGCCTATGGCTACACCTTC
CSVEGGAYGYTF
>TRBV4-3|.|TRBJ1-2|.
TGCGCCAGCAGCCAACGGGACACCAGTAGCTATGGCTACACCTTC
CASSQRDTSSYGYTF
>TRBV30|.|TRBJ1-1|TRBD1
TGTGCCTGGAGTTACGGGACAGTGAACACTGAAGCTTTCTTT
CAWSYGTVNTEAFF
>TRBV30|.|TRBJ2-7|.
TGTGCCTGGAGTGTCTTCAGGGCGGTATGGGAGCAGTACTTC
CAWSVFRAVWEQYF
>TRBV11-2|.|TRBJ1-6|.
TGTGCCAGCAGCCCCGTGGTGGGGGGAGAATCACCCCTCCACTTT
CASSPVVGGESPLHF
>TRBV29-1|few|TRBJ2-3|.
TGCAGCGTTGCTCATCCCGGAGATACGCAGTATTTT
CSVAHPGDTQYF
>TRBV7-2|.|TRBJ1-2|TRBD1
TGTGCCAGCAGCCCCTCGGGGACAGGGAATGGCTACACCTTC
CASSPSGTGNGYTF
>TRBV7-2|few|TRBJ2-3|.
TGTGCCAGCAGCTTTCAGGGGCCGCGGGATACGCAGTATTTT
CASSFQGPRDTQYF
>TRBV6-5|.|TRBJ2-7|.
TGTGCCAGCAGAACTGGGGCAGGGTGGCACGAGCAGTACTTC
CASRTGAGWHEQYF
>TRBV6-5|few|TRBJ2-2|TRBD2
TGTGCCAGCAATCGGGGGGTCCCCGGGGAGCTGTTTTTT
CASNRGVPGELFF
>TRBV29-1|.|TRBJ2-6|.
TGCAGCGTTGATTCGGGGGCTGGGGCCAACGTCCTGACTTTC
CSVDSGAGANVLTF
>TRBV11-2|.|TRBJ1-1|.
TGTGCCAGCAGACAAGGCGGGAGGAACACTGAAGCTTTCTTT
CASRQGGRNTEAFF
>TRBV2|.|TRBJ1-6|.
TGTGCCAGCAGTGCCTACAGGGATTTTCGGAATTCACCCCTCCACTTT
CASSAYRDFRNSPLHF
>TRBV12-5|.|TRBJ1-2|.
TGTGCTAGTTCCCTACAGGGAAATCGGGGCTACACCTTC
CASSLQGNRGYTF
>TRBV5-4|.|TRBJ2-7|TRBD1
TGTGCCAGCAGCTCATCCGGGACAGGGTCCCTCGAGCAGTACTTC
CASSSSGTGSLEQYF
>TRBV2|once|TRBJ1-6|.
TGTGCCAGCAGTGAAGGTTCACCCCTCCACTTT
CASSEGSPLHF
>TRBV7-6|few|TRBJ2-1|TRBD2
TGTGCCAGCAGCGGGCGCTTGAGCGGGGGAACCTACAATGAGCAGTTCTTC
CASSGRLSGGTYNEQFF
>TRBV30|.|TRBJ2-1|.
TGTGCCTGGAGTACCGGGACCCGCAATGAGCAGTTCTTC
CAWSTGTRNEQFF
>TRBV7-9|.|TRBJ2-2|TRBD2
TGTGCCAGCAGCGAATGGGCGGGGGCGAACACCGGGGAGCTGTTTTTT
CASSEWAGANTGELFF
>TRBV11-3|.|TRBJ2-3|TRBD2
TGTGCCAGCAGCGTACTAGCGCAGTCAGATACGCAGTATTTT
CASSVLAQSDTQYF
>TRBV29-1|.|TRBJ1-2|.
TGCAGCGTTGAACGAGGGATCACGGGAGGCTACACCTTC
CSVERGITGGYTF
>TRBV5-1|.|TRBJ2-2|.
TGCGCCAGCAGCGTGGACGGTGTCACCGGGGAGCTGTTTTTT
CASSVDGVTGELFF
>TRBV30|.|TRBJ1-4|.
TGTGCCTGGAGTGTGCAGGGAGGCTCTGAAAAACTGTTTTTT
CAWSVQGGSEKLFF
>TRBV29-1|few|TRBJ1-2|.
TGCAGCGACGGGGGAGAGAACTATGGCTACACCTTC
CSDGGENYGYTF
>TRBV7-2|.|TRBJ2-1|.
TGTGCCAGCAGCTTAGGGCCTTCTAGCGTCCATGAGCAGTTCTTC
CASSLGPSSVHEQFF
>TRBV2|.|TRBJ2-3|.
TGTGCCAGCAGTGTGGGACACCAGGGGGATACGCAGTATTTT
CASSVGHQGDTQYF